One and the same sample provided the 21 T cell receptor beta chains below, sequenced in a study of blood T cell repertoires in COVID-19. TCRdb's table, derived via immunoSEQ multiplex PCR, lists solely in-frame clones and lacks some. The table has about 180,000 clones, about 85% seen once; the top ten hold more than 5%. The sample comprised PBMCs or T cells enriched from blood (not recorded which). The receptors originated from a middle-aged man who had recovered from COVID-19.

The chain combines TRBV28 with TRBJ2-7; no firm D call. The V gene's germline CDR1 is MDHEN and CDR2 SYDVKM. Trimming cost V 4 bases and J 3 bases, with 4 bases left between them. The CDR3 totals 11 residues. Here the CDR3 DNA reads TGTGCCAGCAGTTGGAGCTACGAGCAGTACTTC. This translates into CASSWSYEQYF.

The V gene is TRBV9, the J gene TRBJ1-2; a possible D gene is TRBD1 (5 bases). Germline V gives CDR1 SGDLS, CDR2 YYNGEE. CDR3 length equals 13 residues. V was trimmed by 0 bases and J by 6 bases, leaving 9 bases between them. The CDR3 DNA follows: TGTGCCAGCAGCGTAGGTACAGGCCATGGCTACACCTTC. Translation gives CASSVGTGHGYTF. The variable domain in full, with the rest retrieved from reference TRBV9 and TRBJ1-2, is DSGVTQTPKHLITATGQRVTLRCSPRSGDLSVYWYQQSLDQGLQFLIQYYNGEERAKGNILERFSAQQFPDLHSELNLSSLELGDSALYFCASSVGTGHGYTFGSGTRLTVV.

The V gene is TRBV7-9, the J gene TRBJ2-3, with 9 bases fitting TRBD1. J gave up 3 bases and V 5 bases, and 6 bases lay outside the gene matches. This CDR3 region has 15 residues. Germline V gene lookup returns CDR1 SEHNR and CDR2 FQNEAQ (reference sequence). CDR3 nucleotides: TGTGCCAGCAGCACTGGACAGGGGCAGACAGATACGCAGTATTTT. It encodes CASSTGQGQTDTQYF. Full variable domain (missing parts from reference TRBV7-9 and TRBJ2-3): DTGVSQNPRHKITKRGQNVTFRCDPISEHNRLYWYRQTLGQGPEFLTYFQNEAQLEKSRLLSDRFSAERPKGSFSTLEIQRTEQGDSAMYLCASSTGQGQTDTQYFGPGTRLTVL.

As DNA, the CDR3 is TGTGCCAGCAGTGACACACACTATGGCTACACCTTC. Translating gives CASSDTHYGYTF. J is TRBJ1-2 and V is TRBV2; D call uncertain. The germline V gene encodes CDR1 SNHLY and CDR2 FYNNEI. Trimming cost V 3 bases and J 3 bases, with 5 bases left between them. This CDR3 contains 12 residues.

Written as DNA, the CDR3 is TGTGCCAGCAGCTTCCGGGACAGATCTGGAAACACCATATATTTT. It specifies CASSFRDRSGNTIYF. The rearrangement uses TRBV3-1 (or the pseudogene TRBV3-2) and TRBJ1-3; 7 nucleotides match TRBD1. The CDR3 contains 15 residues. Looked up from germline, CDR1 is LGHDT and CDR2 is YNNKEL (reference sequence). Trimming at V came to 5 bases and at J to 1 base, leaving 5 bases not matched to a gene.

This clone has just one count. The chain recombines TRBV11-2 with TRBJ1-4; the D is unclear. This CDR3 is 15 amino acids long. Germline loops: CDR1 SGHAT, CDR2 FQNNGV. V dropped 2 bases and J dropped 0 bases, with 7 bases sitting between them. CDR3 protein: CASSLIPATNEKLFF. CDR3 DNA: TGTGCCAGCAGCTTAATCCCCGCAACTAATGAAAAACTGTTTTTT. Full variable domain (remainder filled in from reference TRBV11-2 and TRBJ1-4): EAGVAQSPRYKIIEKRQSVAFWCNPISGHATLYWYQQILGQGPKLLIQFQNNGVVDDSQLPKDRFSAERLKGVDSTLKIQPAKLEDSAVYLCASSLIPATNEKLFFGSGTQLSVL.

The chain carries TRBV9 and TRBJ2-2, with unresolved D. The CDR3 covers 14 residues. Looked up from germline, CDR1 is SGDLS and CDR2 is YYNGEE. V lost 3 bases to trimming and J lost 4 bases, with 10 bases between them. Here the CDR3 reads CASSGQASTGELFF. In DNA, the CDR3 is TGTGCCAGCAGCGGGCAGGCGTCCACCGGGGAGCTGTTTTTT.

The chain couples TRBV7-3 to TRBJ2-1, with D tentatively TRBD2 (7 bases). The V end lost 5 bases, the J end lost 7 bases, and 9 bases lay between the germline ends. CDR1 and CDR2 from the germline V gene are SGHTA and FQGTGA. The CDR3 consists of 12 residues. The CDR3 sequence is CASSRGGNEQFF. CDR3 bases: TGTGCCAGCAGCAGGGGGGGTAATGAGCAGTTCTTC. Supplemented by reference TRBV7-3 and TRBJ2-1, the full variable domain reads GAGVSQTPSNKVTEKGKYVELRCDPISGHTALYWYRQSLGQGPEFLIYFQGTGAADDSGLPNDRFFAVRPEGSVSTLKIQRTERGDSAVYLCASSRGGNEQFFGPGTRLTVL.

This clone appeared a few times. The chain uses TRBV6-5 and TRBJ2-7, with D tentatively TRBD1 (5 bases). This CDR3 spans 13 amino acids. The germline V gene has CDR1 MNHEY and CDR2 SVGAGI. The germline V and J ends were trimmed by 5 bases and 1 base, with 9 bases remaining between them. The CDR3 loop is CASSRQGSYEQYF. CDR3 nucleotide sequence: TGTGCCAGCAGTCGGCAGGGATCCTACGAGCAGTACTTC.

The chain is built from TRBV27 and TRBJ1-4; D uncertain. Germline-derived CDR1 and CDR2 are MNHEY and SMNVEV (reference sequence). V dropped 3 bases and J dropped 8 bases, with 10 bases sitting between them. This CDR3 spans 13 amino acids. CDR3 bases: TGTGCCAGCAGTTTTTTTGGGGAGGAAAAACTGTTTTTT. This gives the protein CASSFFGEEKLFF. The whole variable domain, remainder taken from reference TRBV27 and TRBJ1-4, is EAQVTQNPRYLITVTGKKLTVTCSQNMNHEYMSWYRQDPGLGLRQIYYSMNVEVTDKGDVPEGYKVSRKEKRNFPLILESPSPNQTSLYFCASSFFGEEKLFFGSGTQLSVL.

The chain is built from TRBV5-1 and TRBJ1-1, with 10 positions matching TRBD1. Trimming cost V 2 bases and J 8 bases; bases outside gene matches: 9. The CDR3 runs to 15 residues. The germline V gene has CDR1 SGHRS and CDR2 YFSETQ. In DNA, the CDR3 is TGCGCCAGCAGCTTTGGTGTCGGGACAGGGGCCGAAGCTTTCTTT. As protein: CASSFGVGTGAEAFF. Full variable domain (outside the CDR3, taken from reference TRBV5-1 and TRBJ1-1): KAGVTQTPRYLIKTRGQQVTLSCSPISGHRSVSWYQQTPGQGLQFLFEYFSETQRNKGNFPGRFSGRQFSNSRSEMNVSTLELGDSALYLCASSFGVGTGAEAFFGQGTRLTVV.

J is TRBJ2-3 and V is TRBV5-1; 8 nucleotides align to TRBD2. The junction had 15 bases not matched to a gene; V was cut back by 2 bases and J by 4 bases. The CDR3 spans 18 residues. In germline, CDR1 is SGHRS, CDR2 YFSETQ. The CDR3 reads CASSFNILVGRASDTQYF. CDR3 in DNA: TGCGCCAGCAGCTTTAATATCTTAGTCGGGAGGGCCTCAGATACGCAGTATTTT.

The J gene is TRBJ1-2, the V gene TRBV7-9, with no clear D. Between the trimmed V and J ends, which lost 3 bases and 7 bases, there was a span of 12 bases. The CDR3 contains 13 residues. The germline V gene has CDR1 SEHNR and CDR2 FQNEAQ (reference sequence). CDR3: CASSFKGEGGYTF. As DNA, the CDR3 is TGTGCCAGCAGCTTTAAGGGCGAGGGTGGCTACACCTTC.

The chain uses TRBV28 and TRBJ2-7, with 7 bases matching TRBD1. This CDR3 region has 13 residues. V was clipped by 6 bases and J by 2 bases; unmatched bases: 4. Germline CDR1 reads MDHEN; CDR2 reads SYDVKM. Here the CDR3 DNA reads TGTGCCAGCAGACCCGGACAGGCCTACGAGCAGTACTTC. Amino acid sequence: CASRPGQAYEQYF.

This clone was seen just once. The CDR3, as DNA: TGTGCCAGCAGCGGAGGACAGTCTAATCAGCCCCAGCATTTT. Translation gives CASSGGQSNQPQHF. V is TRBV9 and J is TRBJ1-5; a weak D match, TRBD1 (6 bases). The CDR3 loop spans 14 amino acids. CDR1 is SGDLS, CDR2 YYNGEE, per germline. V lost 3 bases and J 4 bases, leaving 11 bases between the germline ends. Complete variable domain (other parts from reference TRBV9 and TRBJ1-5): DSGVTQTPKHLITATGQRVTLRCSPRSGDLSVYWYQQSLDQGLQFLIQYYNGEERAKGNILERFSAQQFPDLHSELNLSSLELGDSALYFCASSGGQSNQPQHFGDGTRLSIL.

Here the CDR3 reads CASSSLTTDRGGYGYTF. CDR3 DNA sequence: TGTGCCAGCAGCTCATTAACGACGGACAGGGGGGGCTATGGCTACACCTTC. The V call is TRBV11-3, the J call TRBJ1-2, with 10 bases fitting TRBD1. This CDR3 has 17 amino acids. Germline-derived CDR1 and CDR2 are SGHNT and YENEEA. V lost 4 bases to trimming and J lost 4 bases; unmatched junction nucleotides: 12.

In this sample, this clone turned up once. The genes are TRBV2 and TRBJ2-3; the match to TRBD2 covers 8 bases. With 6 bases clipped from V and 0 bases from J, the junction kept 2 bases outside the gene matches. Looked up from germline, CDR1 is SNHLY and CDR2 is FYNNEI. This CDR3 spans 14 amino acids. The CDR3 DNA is TGTGCCAGCAGACTAGCGGTTAGCACAGATACGCAGTATTTT. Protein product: CASRLAVSTDTQYF. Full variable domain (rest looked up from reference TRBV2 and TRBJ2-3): EPEVTQTPSHQVTQMGQEVILRCVPISNHLYFYWYRQILGQKVEFLVSFYNNEISEKSEIFDDQFSVERPDGSNFTLKIRSTKLEDSAMYFCASRLAVSTDTQYFGPGTRLTVL.

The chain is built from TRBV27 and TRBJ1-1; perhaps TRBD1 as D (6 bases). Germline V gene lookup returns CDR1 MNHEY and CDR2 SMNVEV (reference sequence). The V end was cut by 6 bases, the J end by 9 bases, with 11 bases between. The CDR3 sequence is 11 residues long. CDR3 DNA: TGTGCCAGCAGGTCGACAGGTAAAGCTTTCTTT. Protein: CASRSTGKAFF.

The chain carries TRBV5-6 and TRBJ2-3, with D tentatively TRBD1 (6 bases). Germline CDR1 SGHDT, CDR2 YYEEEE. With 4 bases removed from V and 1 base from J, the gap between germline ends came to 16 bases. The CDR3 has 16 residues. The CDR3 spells CASSITGRSGTDTQYF. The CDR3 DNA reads TGTGCCAGCAGCATAACAGGGCGATCCGGCACAGATACGCAGTATTTT.

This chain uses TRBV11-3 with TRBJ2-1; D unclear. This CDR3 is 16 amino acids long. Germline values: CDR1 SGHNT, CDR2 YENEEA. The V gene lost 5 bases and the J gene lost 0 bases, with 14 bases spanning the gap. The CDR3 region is CASSPFLSSSYNEQFF. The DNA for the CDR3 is TGTGCCAGCAGCCCGTTCCTGTCCAGCTCCTACAATGAGCAGTTCTTC.

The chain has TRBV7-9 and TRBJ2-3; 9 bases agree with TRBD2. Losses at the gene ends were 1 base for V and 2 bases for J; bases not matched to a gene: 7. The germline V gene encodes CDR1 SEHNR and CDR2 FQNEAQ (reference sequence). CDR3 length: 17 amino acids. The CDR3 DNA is TGTGCCAGCAGCTTAGTTCAGCGACTAGCGGCCACAGATACGCAGTATTTT. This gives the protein CASSLVQRLAATDTQYF.